The 25 T cell receptor beta chains below all came from one sample that was sequenced in a study of T cell responses to AZD1222 COVID-19 vaccine. Sequencing was performed with immunoSEQ multiplex PCR; in TCRdb, only in-frame clones are kept and a portion is missing. Of about 180,000 clones in the sample, about 87% were seen once. The sequencing here drew on peripheral blood, taken 28 days after the second dose of the MenACWY control vaccine. The receptors derive from an adult who received the MenACWY meningococcal vaccine as a control.

The chain couples TRBV27 to TRBJ2-7, with 10 bases matching TRBD2. The trim removed 4 bases at V and 1 base at J, leaving 1 base unmatched. The CDR3 has 14 residues. Germline V gene lookup returns CDR1 MNHEY and CDR2 SMNVEV (reference sequence). The CDR3 reads CASSWTSGSYEQYF. The CDR3 region has the DNA TGTGCCAGCAGTTGGACTAGCGGTTCCTACGAGCAGTACTTC.

The chain combines TRBV29-1 with TRBJ2-7, with a possible D match to TRBD1 (6 bases). Between the trimmed V and J ends, which lost 1 base and 2 bases, there was a span of 9 bases. Germline V CDR1 and CDR2: SQVTM, ANQGSEA. The CDR3 is made up of 13 amino acids. CDR3 loop: CSVEGQDAYEQYF. In DNA form, the CDR3 reads TGCAGCGTTGAAGGACAGGATGCCTACGAGCAGTACTTC.

The gene calls are TRBV7-2 and TRBJ1-6, with 9 bases aligning to TRBD1. V was clipped by 2 bases and J by 10 bases; unmatched bases: 9. The CDR3 loop spans 16 amino acids. Looked up from germline, CDR1 is SGHTA and CDR2 is FQGNSA. The CDR3 protein is CASSLTLRTGVSPLHF. CDR3 sequence (DNA): TGTGCCAGCAGCTTAACTTTAAGGACAGGGGTCTCACCCCTCCACTTT.

The genes are TRBV28 and TRBJ2-4; D not resolved. Trimming removed 5 bases from V and 0 bases from J, with 14 bases in between. The CDR3 is made up of 16 amino acids. The germline V gene encodes CDR1 MDHEN and CDR2 SYDVKM. In nucleotides, the CDR3 is TGTGCCAGCAGTCGGCTGGGGTCGGGAGCCAAAAACATTCAGTACTTC. Translating it yields CASSRLGSGAKNIQYF.

This sequence joins TRBV7-3 and TRBJ1-2; maybe TRBD1 (6 bases). V dropped 3 bases and J dropped 7 bases, with 15 bases sitting between them. There are 14 residues in the CDR3. CDR1 and CDR2 from the germline V gene are SGHTA and FQGTGA. DNA of the CDR3: TGTGCCAGCAGCTTGGATCCCGGGGGCCTTGGCTACACCTTC. Translated: CASSLDPGGLGYTF.

The chain has TRBV10-1 and TRBJ1-5; no clear D gene. Germline V gene sequence: CDR1 WNHNN, CDR2 SYGVQD (reference sequence). The CDR3 loop spans 11 amino acids. Trimming cost V 5 bases and J 10 bases, with 9 bases left between them. The CDR3 is CASSRAEPQHF. Written as DNA, the CDR3 is TGCGCCAGCAGTCGAGCAGAACCCCAGCATTTT.

The chain uses TRBV4-3 and TRBJ1-1, with D uncertain. Germline V gene lookup returns CDR1 LGHNA and CDR2 YSLEER. Trimming cost V 0 bases and J 3 bases, with 8 bases left between them. This CDR3 is built from 14 residues. The CDR3 region is CASSQETGDTEAFF. The CDR3 region has the DNA TGCGCCAGCAGCCAAGAAACCGGCGACACTGAAGCTTTCTTT.

The CDR3 bases are TGTGCCAGCAGCCTGGGGGCTAAGAATTCACCCCTCCACTTT. This sequence encodes CASSLGAKNSPLHF. This rearrangement joins TRBV5-8 to TRBJ1-6, with D tentatively TRBD1 (6 bases). With 4 bases removed from V and 7 bases from J, the gap between germline ends came to 12 bases. The germline V gene has CDR1 SGHTS and CDR2 YDEGEE. The CDR3 extends over 14 amino acids.

The V gene is TRBV28, the J gene TRBJ1-5; perhaps TRBD1 as D (5 bases). Germline CDR1 MDHEN, CDR2 SYDVKM. The CDR3 length is 15 residues. Trimming took 7 bases from V and 9 from J, leaving 22 bases between them. The DNA of the CDR3 is TGTGCCAGCAAACTCCGGGACGCCGCAGCCGCGCCCCAGCATTTT. Its translation: CASKLRDAAAAPQHF.

The V gene is TRBV18, the J gene TRBJ1-1; D not resolved. The CDR3 covers 14 residues. In germline, CDR1 is KGHSH, CDR2 LQKENI. Trimming stripped 3 bases from V and 1 base from J, with 9 bases between. In DNA, the CDR3 is TGTGCCAGCTCACCCGTGGAGGCGAACACTGAAGCTTTCTTT. Translation gives CASSPVEANTEAFF. Full variable domain (outside the CDR3, taken from reference TRBV18 and TRBJ1-1): NAGVMQNPRHLVRRRGQEARLRCSPMKGHSHVYWYRQLPEEGLKFMVYLQKENIIDESGMPKERFSAEFPKEGPSILRIQQVVRGDSAAYFCASSPVEANTEAFFGQGTRLTVV.

The V and J genes are TRBV4-2 and TRBJ2-2; D call uncertain. V was pared by 0 bases and J by 5 bases, with 4 bases between. The germline CDR1 and CDR2 sequences are LGHNA and YNFKEQ. The CDR3 consists of 13 residues. CDR3 sequence reads: CASSQDITGELFF. The CDR3 DNA is TGTGCCAGCAGCCAAGATATTACCGGGGAGCTGTTTTTT.

A single count supports this clone. The rearrangement links TRBV28 to TRBJ2-7; D is unresolved. Between the trimmed V and J ends, which lost 5 bases and 4 bases, there was a span of 12 bases. CDR1 and CDR2 from the germline V gene are MDHEN and SYDVKM. This CDR3 is 13 amino acids long. The CDR3 DNA follows: TGTGCCAGCAGTCCCCACCACAGTTACGAGCAGTACTTC. Its protein product is CASSPHHSYEQYF.

V gene TRBV27 combines with J gene TRBJ2-7, with 7 bases aligning to TRBD2. CDR1 is MNHEY, CDR2 SMNVEV, per germline (reference sequence). CDR3 length: 13 residues. V trimming: 5 bases; J trimming: 3 bases; junction bases outside the gene matches: 4. CDR3 region: CASSRRENYEQYF. CDR3 nucleotide sequence: TGTGCCAGCAGTAGGCGGGAGAACTACGAGCAGTACTTC.

The sample holds a few counts of this clone. The chain combines TRBV6-2 or TRBV6-3 with TRBJ2-3; the D is unclear. The CDR3 totals 10 residues. V was pared by 2 bases and J by 8 bases, with 2 bases between. Germline CDR1 reads MNHEY; CDR2 reads SVGEGT. The DNA of the CDR3 is TGTGCCAGCAGTTACGGTACGCAGTATTTT. It encodes CASSYGTQYF.

This chain joins TRBV6-6 and TRBJ2-7; weak D call: TRBD1 (5 bases). Germline assignment: CDR1 MNHNY and CDR2 SVGAGI (reference sequence). CDR3 length equals 14 residues. Trimming took off 4 bases at V and 2 bases at J, with 12 bases between the two ends. The CDR3 region is CASSFTTVTYEQYF. The CDR3 bases are TGTGCCAGCAGTTTTACGACAGTAACCTACGAGCAGTACTTC.

J is TRBJ1-1 and V is TRBV7-3; D gene uncertain. CDR3 size: 14 residues. Germline V CDR1 and CDR2: SGHTA, FQGTGA. Trimming took off 6 bases at V and 3 bases at J, with 14 bases between the two ends. CDR3 DNA sequence: TGTGCCAGCAGAATGTCGGATTTGGACACTGAAGCTTTCTTT. Translated: CASRMSDLDTEAFF.

CDR3 in DNA: TGTGCCAGCTCACCACCGGTAGCGGTAGGTGCAGATACGCAGTATTTT. It translates to CASSPPVAVGADTQYF. The chain carries TRBV18 and TRBJ2-3; D perhaps matches TRBD2 (6 bases). Per the germline V gene, CDR1 is KGHSH and CDR2 is LQKENI. Trimming left V 0 bases short and J 4 bases short, with 14 bases between. The CDR3 is 16 residues long. Based on the CDR3 plus reference TRBV18 and TRBJ2-3, the full variable domain is NAGVMQNPRHLVRRRGQEARLRCSPMKGHSHVYWYRQLPEEGLKFMVYLQKENIIDESGMPKERFSAEFPKEGPSILRIQQVVRGDSAAYFCASSPPVAVGADTQYFGPGTRLTVL.

The chain carries TRBV7-9 and TRBJ2-5; possibly TRBD1 for D (6 bases). Germline CDR1 is SEHNR and CDR2 is FQNEAQ (reference sequence). Trimming pared 5 bases from V and 1 base from J, leaving 14 bases between. The CDR3 is 15 amino acids. The CDR3 spells CASSPRTVLQETQYF. DNA of the CDR3: TGTGCCAGCAGCCCTCGGACAGTCCTCCAAGAGACCCAGTACTTC.

This rearrangement joins TRBV18 to TRBJ1-4, with a tentative D call TRBD1 (6 bases). Germline V gene data show CDR1 as KGHSH and CDR2 as LQKENI. The V gene lost 6 bases and the J gene lost 3 bases, with 11 bases spanning the gap. The CDR3 is 14 amino acids. The CDR3 sequence is CASSEGVANEKLFF. CDR3 in DNA: TGTGCCAGCTCCGAGGGGGTGGCTAATGAAAAACTGTTTTTT.

This clone was observed a single time. The genes are TRBV28 and TRBJ1-2; D might be TRBD1 (5 bases). Trimming left V 2 bases short and J 7 bases short, with 14 bases between. The CDR3 extends over 14 amino acids. From germline, CDR1 is MDHEN and CDR2 SYDVKM. The CDR3, as DNA: TGTGCCAGCAGTTTACAAAGGACGGGGGGTGGCTACACCTTC. Protein: CASSLQRTGGGYTF.

V usage is TRBV5-4 and J usage is TRBJ2-5; 7 bases fit TRBD2. V was clipped by 0 bases and J by 3 bases; unmatched bases: 11. CDR3 size: 17 residues. From germline, CDR1 is SGHNT and CDR2 YYREEE (reference sequence). CDR3 region: CASSLGRTGGREETQYF. Written as DNA, the CDR3 is TGTGCCAGCAGCTTGGGGAGAACGGGAGGCCGCGAAGAGACCCAGTACTTC.

This clone was detected only once. V gene TRBV14 combines with J gene TRBJ1-4; 9 bases are a match to TRBD1. With V trimmed by 2 bases and J by 3 bases, 7 bases remained unmatched. This CDR3 spans 17 amino acids. In germline, CDR1 is SGHDN, CDR2 FVKESK. The CDR3 here is CASSQIGTGLPNEKLFF. The CDR3 DNA follows: TGTGCCAGCAGCCAAATCGGGACAGGGTTGCCTAATGAAAAACTGTTTTTT.

The chain is built from TRBV7-2 and TRBJ2-7, with D perhaps TRBD2 (5 bases). The CDR3 runs 17 residues. Germline V gives CDR1 SGHTA, CDR2 FQGNSA. Trimming shortened V by 1 base and J by 2 bases, and 18 bases separated the two germline ends. CDR3 DNA sequence: TGTGCCAGCAGCTTAGACCCAAGCGGTCCCATAGCCTACGAGCAGTACTTC. Its translation is CASSLDPSGPIAYEQYF.

V gene TRBV5-6 combines with J gene TRBJ2-7, with unresolved D. This CDR3 spans 12 amino acids. Germline lookup yields CDR1 SGHDT and CDR2 YYEEEE. The ends were cut back, 3 bases at V and 2 bases at J, with 6 bases in the middle. CDR3 sequence (DNA): TGTGCCAGCAGCTGGGGAACCTACGAGCAGTACTTC. Amino acid sequence: CASSWGTYEQYF.

The chain recombines TRBV7-2 with TRBJ1-1; D uncertain. The CDR3 extends over 13 amino acids. V lost 2 bases and J lost 1, with 5 bases in between. Germline-derived CDR1 and CDR2 are SGHTA and FQGNSA. This CDR3 reads CASSLKRNTEAFF. The CDR3 nucleotides are TGTGCCAGCAGCTTAAAGAGGAACACTGAAGCTTTCTTT.